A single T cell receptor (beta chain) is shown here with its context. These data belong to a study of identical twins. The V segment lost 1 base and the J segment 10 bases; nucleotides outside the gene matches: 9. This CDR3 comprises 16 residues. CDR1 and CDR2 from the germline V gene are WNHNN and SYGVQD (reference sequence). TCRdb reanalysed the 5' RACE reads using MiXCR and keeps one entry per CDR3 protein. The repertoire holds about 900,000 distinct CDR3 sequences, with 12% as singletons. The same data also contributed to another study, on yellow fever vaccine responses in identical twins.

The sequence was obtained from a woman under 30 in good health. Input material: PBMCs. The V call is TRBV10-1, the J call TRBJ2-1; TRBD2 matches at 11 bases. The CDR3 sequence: CASSEYRTSGSEEQFF. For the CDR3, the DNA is TGCGCCAGCAGTGAGTATCGGACTAGCGGGTCGGAGGAGCAGTTCTTC.